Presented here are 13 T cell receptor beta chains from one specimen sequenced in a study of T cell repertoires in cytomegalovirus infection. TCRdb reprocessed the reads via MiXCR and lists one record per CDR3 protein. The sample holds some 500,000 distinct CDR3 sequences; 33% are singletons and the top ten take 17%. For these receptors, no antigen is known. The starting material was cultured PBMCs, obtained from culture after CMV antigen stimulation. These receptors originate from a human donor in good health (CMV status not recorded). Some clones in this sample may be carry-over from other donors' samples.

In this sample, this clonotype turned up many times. CDR3 nucleotide sequence: TGTGCCAGCAGCTTATTTTTCCGGACAGGAGGACTCATGAACACTGAAGCTTTCTTT. Translated, it gives CASSLFFRTGGLMNTEAFF. The chain joins TRBV7-2 to TRBJ1-1, with 7 positions matching TRBD1. Per the germline V gene, CDR1 is SGHTA and CDR2 is FQGNSA. The J segment lost 0 bases and the V segment lost 2 bases, leaving 15 bases of the junction unmatched. This CDR3 has 19 residues.

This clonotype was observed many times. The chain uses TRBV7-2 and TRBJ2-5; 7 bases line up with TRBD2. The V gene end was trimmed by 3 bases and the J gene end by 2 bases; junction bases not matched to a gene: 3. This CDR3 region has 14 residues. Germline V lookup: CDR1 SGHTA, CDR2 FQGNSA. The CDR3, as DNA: TGTGCCAGCAGCTTCCAAGCGGGACAAGAGACCCAGTACTTC. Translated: CASSFQAGQETQYF.

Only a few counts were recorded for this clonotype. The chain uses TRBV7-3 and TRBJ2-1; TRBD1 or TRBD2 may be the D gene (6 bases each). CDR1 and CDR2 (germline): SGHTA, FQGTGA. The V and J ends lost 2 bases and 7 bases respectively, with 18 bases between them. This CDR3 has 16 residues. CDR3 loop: CASSLYSGGSGNEQFF. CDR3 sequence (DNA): TGTGCCAGCAGCTTATATTCCGGGGGCTCGGGGAATGAGCAGTTCTTC.

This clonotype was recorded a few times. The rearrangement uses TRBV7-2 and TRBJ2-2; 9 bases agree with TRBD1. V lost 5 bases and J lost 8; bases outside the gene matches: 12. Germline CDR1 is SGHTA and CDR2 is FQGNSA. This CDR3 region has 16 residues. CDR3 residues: CASSLGTGLLRGELFF. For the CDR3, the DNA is TGTGCCAGCAGCCTCGGGACAGGGCTCTTGAGGGGGGAGCTGTTTTTT.

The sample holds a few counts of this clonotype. CDR3 sequence (DNA): TGTGCCAGCAGCTTAGACGGGACTAGCCATGGCAATGAGCAGTTCTTC. Its translation: CASSLDGTSHGNEQFF. The chain is built from TRBV7-2 and TRBJ2-1; 9 bases align to TRBD2. CDR1 and CDR2 (germline): SGHTA, FQGNSA. The CDR3 has 16 residues. The V segment lost 1 base and the J segment 6 bases; nucleotides outside the gene matches: 7. Filled out from reference TRBV7-2 and TRBJ2-1, the complete variable domain reads GAGVSQSPSNKVTEKGKDVELRCDPISGHTALYWYRQSLGQGLEFLIYFQGNSAPDKSGLPSDRFSAERTGGSVSTLTIQRTQQEDSAVYLCASSLDGTSHGNEQFFGPGTRLTVL.

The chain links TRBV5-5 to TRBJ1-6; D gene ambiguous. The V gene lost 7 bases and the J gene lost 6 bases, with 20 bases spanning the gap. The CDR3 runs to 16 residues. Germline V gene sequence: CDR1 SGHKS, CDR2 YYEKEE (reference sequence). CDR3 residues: CASGGPRATTNSPLHF. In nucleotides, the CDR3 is TGTGCCAGCGGAGGGCCCCGTGCCACCACTAATTCACCCCTCCACTTT.

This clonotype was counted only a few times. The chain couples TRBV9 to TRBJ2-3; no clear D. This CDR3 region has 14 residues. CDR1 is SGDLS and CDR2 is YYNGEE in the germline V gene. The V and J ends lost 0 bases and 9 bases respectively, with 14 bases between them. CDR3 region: CASSVGVDWATQYF. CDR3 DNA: TGTGCCAGCAGCGTAGGTGTAGACTGGGCAACGCAGTATTTT.

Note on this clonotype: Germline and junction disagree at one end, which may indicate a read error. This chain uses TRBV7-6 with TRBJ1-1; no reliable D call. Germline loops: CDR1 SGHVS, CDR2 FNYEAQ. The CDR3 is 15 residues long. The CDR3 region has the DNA TGTGCCAGCAGCTTGGATACTTATGGGAACGCTGAAGCTTTCTTT. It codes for CASSLDTYGNAEAFF.

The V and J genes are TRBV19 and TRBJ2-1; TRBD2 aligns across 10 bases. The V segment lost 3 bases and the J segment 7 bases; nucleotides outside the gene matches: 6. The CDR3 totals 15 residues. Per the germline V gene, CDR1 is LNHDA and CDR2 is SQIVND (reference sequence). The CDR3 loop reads CASSILASGSNEQFF. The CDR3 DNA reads TGTGCCAGTAGTATTCTCGCTAGCGGGAGTAATGAGCAGTTCTTC.

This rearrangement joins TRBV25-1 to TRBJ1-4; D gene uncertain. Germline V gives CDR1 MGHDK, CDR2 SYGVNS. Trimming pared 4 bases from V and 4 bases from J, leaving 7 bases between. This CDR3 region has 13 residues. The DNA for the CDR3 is TGTGCCAGCAGTGGAAACAATAATGAAAAACTGTTTTTT. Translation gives CASSGNNNEKLFF.

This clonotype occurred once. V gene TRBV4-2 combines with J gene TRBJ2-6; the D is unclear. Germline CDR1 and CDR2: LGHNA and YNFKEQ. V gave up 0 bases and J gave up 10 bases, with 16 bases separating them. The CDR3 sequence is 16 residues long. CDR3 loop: CASSQERPTSFNVLTF. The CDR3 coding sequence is TGTGCCAGCAGCCAAGAGAGGCCGACGAGTTTTAACGTCCTGACTTTC.

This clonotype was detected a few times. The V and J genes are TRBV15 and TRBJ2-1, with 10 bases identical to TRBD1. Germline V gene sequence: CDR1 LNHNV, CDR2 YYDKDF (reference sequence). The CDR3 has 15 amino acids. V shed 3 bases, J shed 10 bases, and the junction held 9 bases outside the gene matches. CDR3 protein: CATSRDGTGVREQFF. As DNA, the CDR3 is TGTGCCACCAGCAGGGACGGGACAGGGGTTCGGGAGCAGTTCTTC.

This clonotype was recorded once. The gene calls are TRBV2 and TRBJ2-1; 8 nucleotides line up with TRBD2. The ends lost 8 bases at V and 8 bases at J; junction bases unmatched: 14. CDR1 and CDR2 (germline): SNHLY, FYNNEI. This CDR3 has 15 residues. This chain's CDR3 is CASLVFGRGGDEQFF. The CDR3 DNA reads TGTGCCAGCCTAGTCTTCGGGAGGGGTGGAGATGAGCAGTTCTTC.